A single sample gave rise to the 16 T cell receptor beta chains below, sequenced in a study of T-cell memory formation after mild COVID-19 (TCRdb year 2021). Libraries came from 5' RACE. The sequencing machine was an Illumina NovaSeq 6000. TCRdb reprocessing: public reads trimmed at Q25 with fastp, clones called with MiXCR, in-frame beta chains kept. Each CDR3 protein gets just one entry, which takes the most common genes and DNA from the rows behind it. The sample table contains about 340,000 distinct CDR3 sequences; only one count was recorded for 15% of them. Approximately 20% of the sample lies in the top ten. Sequences were obtained from PBMCs or a T cell subset sorted from them (not recorded which). These receptor sequences come from a man between 18 and 29 years old who had mild COVID-19 (a few samples of this study predate the infection). The sample titles of this study are shuffled in the database, so cell type and time point are left out; the donor was told from shared clones.

The chain carries TRBV5-1 and TRBJ2-4; TRBD2 matches 7 bases. The trim removed 4 bases at V and 2 bases at J, leaving 6 bases unmatched. The CDR3 is 15 amino acids. Germline V CDR1 and CDR2: SGHRS, YFSETQ. The CDR3 loop is CASSPSTSSKNIQYF. The CDR3 bases are TGCGCCAGCAGCCCATCGACTAGCTCCAAAAACATTCAGTACTTC. The entire variable domain, with the rest obtained from reference TRBV5-1 and TRBJ2-4, is as follows: KAGVTQTPRYLIKTRGQQVTLSCSPISGHRSVSWYQQTPGQGLQFLFEYFSETQRNKGNFPGRFSGRQFSNSRSEMNVSTLELGDSALYLCASSPSTSSKNIQYFGAGTRLSVL.

This clonotype has ten or more counts. The chain couples TRBV30 to TRBJ2-5; tentative D call: TRBD2 (6 bases). V was clipped by 5 bases and J by 7 bases, with 17 bases between them. The CDR3 consists of 13 residues. Germline CDR1 and CDR2: GTSNPN and SVGIG (reference sequence). The CDR3 sequence is CAWGDSHPGTQYF. The DNA of the CDR3 is TGTGCCTGGGGGGACTCCCACCCGGGGACCCAGTACTTC.

CDR3 coding DNA: TGTGCCAGCAGTCCCCCACAGGGCGGTGGCTACACCTTC. Its translation: CASSPPQGGGYTF. V and J are TRBV28 and TRBJ1-2; maybe TRBD1 (6 bases). The V end was cut by 5 bases, the J end by 7 bases, with 14 bases between. Germline values: CDR1 MDHEN, CDR2 SYDVKM. This CDR3 comprises 13 residues.

V usage is TRBV6-2 or TRBV6-3 and J usage is TRBJ2-5, with a weak D call TRBD2 (6 bases). V dropped 2 bases and J dropped 2 bases, with 12 bases sitting between them. Germline assignment: CDR1 MNHEY and CDR2 SVGEGT. CDR3 length: 15 amino acids. The DNA of the CDR3 is TGTGCCAGCAGTTACCCCCGGGACTTTCAAGAGACCCAGTACTTC. It codes for CASSYPRDFQETQYF.

This clonotype was seen a few times. The chain couples TRBV18 to TRBJ1-3, with 7 bases matching TRBD1. Unmatched junction bases numbered 10, after V lost 3 bases and J lost 2 bases. Germline V CDR1 and CDR2: KGHSH, LQKENI. The CDR3 contains 17 residues. The DNA of the CDR3 is TGTGCCAGCTCACCGAACTGGGGACAGCAAACTGGAAACACCATATATTTT. It yields the protein CASSPNWGQQTGNTIYF.

This chain connects TRBV28 to TRBJ2-7, with 7 bases aligning to TRBD1. After removal of 3 bases from V and 5 bases from J, the junction contained 4 bases not matched to a gene. CDR3 size: 13 residues. CDR1 MDHEN and CDR2 SYDVKM come from the germline V gene. The CDR3 protein is CASSFRTGDEQYV. The CDR3 DNA sequence: TGTGCCAGCAGTTTCCGGACAGGTGACGAGCAGTACGTC.

V is TRBV7-3 and J is TRBJ2-1; 8 nucleotides line up with TRBD1. The V segment lost 5 bases and the J segment 3 bases; nucleotides outside the gene matches: 9. The CDR3 loop spans 16 amino acids. Germline V gene data show CDR1 as SGHTA and CDR2 as FQGTGA. The CDR3 DNA is TGTGCCAGCAGCAGAGATGGGGACAGGAGCTACAATGAGCAGTTCTTC. It is translated as CASSRDGDRSYNEQFF.

The chain joins TRBV6-5 to TRBJ1-5; D is uncertain. CDR3 length: 13 amino acids. Trimming pared 6 bases from V and 7 bases from J, leaving 13 bases between. CDR1 is MNHEY and CDR2 is SVGAGI in the germline V gene. The CDR3 DNA is TGTGCCAGCAGCCTCGACGGCTTACAGCCCCAGCATTTT. Translation: CASSLDGLQPQHF.

This clonotype occurred a few times. An end of the junction does not agree with germline; a read error may underlie this. The rearrangement joins TRBV5-5 to TRBJ2-6; D is undetermined. Germline-derived CDR1 and CDR2 are SGHKS and YYEKEE (reference sequence). The CDR3 is 15 residues long. The CDR3 reads CASNLQSSGANVLTF. In DNA form, the CDR3 reads TGTGCCAGCAACTTGCAGAGCTCTGGGGCCAACGTCCTGACTTTC.

This clonotype was counted between two and nine times. This chain links TRBV28 with TRBJ2-1, with 9 bases that match TRBD2. The CDR3 runs 14 residues. Germline V gene lookup returns CDR1 MDHEN and CDR2 SYDVKM. V lost 5 bases, J lost 7 bases, and 6 bases stayed unmatched. DNA for the CDR3: TGTGCCAGCAGTCTAGCGGGGTCGGGGAATGAGCAGTTCTTC. It codes for CASSLAGSGNEQFF.

A few counts support this clonotype. The V gene is TRBV10-3, the J gene TRBJ2-1, with 8 nucleotides matching TRBD2. The CDR3 runs to 14 residues. After removal of 9 bases from V and 7 bases from J, the junction contained 11 bases not matched to a gene. Looked up from germline, CDR1 is ENHRY and CDR2 is SYGVKD. CDR3 sequence reads: CAIGGREELNEQFF. CDR3 DNA: TGTGCCATTGGCGGGCGGGAGGAGTTGAATGAGCAGTTCTTC.

This clonotype came up a few times. The genes are TRBV5-5 and TRBJ2-5, with D perhaps matching TRBD2 (6 bases). CDR1 is SGHKS, CDR2 YYEKEE, per germline (reference sequence). The ends were cut back, 0 bases at V and 5 bases at J, with 17 bases in the middle. The CDR3 has 16 amino acids. This CDR3 reads CASSLATGALGETQYF. In DNA, the CDR3 is TGTGCCAGCAGCTTGGCTACGGGAGCACTGGGGGAGACCCAGTACTTC.

J is TRBJ1-2 and V is TRBV5-5; tentatively, D is TRBD1 (6 bases). Germline lookup yields CDR1 SGHKS and CDR2 YYEKEE (reference sequence). CDR3 length equals 13 residues. Trimming took off 2 bases at V and 6 bases at J, with 11 bases between the two ends. CDR3 DNA sequence: TGTGCCAGCAGCTTAAATCGGACAGATGGCTACACCTTC. Translation gives CASSLNRTDGYTF. Full variable domain (rest looked up from reference TRBV5-5 and TRBJ1-2): DAGVTQSPTHLIKTRGQQVTLRCSPISGHKSVSWYQQVLGQGPQFIFQYYEKEERGRGNFPDRFSARQFPNYSSELNVNALLLGDSALYLCASSLNRTDGYTFGSGTRLTVV.

This clonotype was seen ten or more times. This rearrangement joins TRBV7-3 to TRBJ2-3; TRBD2 aligns across 8 bases. CDR3 length equals 14 residues. The V segment lost 5 bases and the J segment 4 bases; nucleotides outside the gene matches: 5. Germline V gives CDR1 SGHTA, CDR2 FQGTGA. CDR3 sequence reads: CASSQSGGADTQYF. Here the CDR3 DNA reads TGTGCCAGCAGCCAATCGGGAGGGGCAGATACGCAGTATTTT.

This clonotype was detected a few times. The chain joins TRBV7-3 to TRBJ1-1, with 11 nucleotides matching TRBD1. This CDR3 contains 13 residues. With V trimmed by 4 bases and J by 7 bases, 2 bases remained unmatched. Germline V gives CDR1 SGHTA, CDR2 FQGTGA. The CDR3 DNA reads TGTGCCAGCAGCTCCGGGACAGGGGGTGAAGCTTTCTTT. It encodes CASSSGTGGEAFF.

Many counts were recorded for this clonotype. The V and J genes are TRBV6-6 and TRBJ2-7; D is ambiguous. The CDR3 contains 13 residues. Per germline, CDR1 MNHNY and CDR2 SVGAGI (reference sequence). Trimming stripped 6 bases from V and 3 bases from J, with 12 bases between. The CDR3, as DNA: TGTGCCAGCAGCCCTAAGATAGACTACGAGCAGTACGTC. It encodes CASSPKIDYEQYV.